This T cell receptor beta chain comes out of a study of response to subunit inactivated influenza vaccine. Study-level findings and limits: The authors proposed limited new T cell recruitment per seasonal influenza vaccination.

This clonotype has at least ten counts. Its antigen is unidentified. MiXCR was run by TCRdb on the RT-PCR reads, yielding one entry per CDR3 protein. The repertoire holds 500,000 or so distinct CDR3 sequences, with 16% as singletons. The source is a man aged 50-75 years who received an inactivated influenza vaccine. The specimen was CD4+ T cells sorted from PBMCs, collected around 25 months after vaccination.

In DNA, the CDR3 is TGTGCCAGCTCACCCTCCCTCTTCCTAAGCTACGAGCAGTACTTC. Residues: CASSPSLFLSYEQYF. The chain has TRBV18 and TRBJ2-7; no reliable D call. The V gene lost 3 bases and the J gene lost 3 bases, with 15 bases spanning the gap. The CDR3 runs to 15 residues. The germline V gene encodes CDR1 KGHSH and CDR2 LQKENI.